Below, one TCR beta chain is given with its context. The data belong to a study of graft-versus-host responses after intestinal transplantation. Assay: immunoSEQ multiplex PCR; the TCRdb copy retains only in-frame clones and omits some. The data hold about 25,000 clones, with about 92% observed a single time. This TCR came from a human patient who received an intestinal transplant, so some T cells may come from the graft donor. The sequencing here drew on PBMCs, taken 18 days after transplant.

CDR3 DNA: TGTGCCAGCGGAACCGGGGAAGCTAATGAAAAACTGTTTTTT. Protein sequence: CASGTGEANEKLFF. This chain uses TRBV7-8 with TRBJ1-4, with D unresolved. In germline, CDR1 is SGHVS, CDR2 FQNEAQ. The CDR3 totals 14 residues. V was trimmed by 8 bases and J by 3 bases, leaving 13 bases between them.